A selection of T cell receptor beta chains follows, all from one sample in a study of blood T cell repertoires in COVID-19. Sequencing was performed with immunoSEQ multiplex PCR; in TCRdb, only in-frame clones are kept and a portion is missing. The sample holds roughly 250,000 clones, over 80% seen once. The sample taken for sequencing was PBMCs or T cells enriched from blood (not recorded which). Source of these receptors: a woman in her late teens or twenties who had recovered from COVID-19. Both conserved end residues are part of each CDR3. The order of the fields is clone size, D gene, J gene, V gene, CDR3 protein, CDR3 DNA. D genes are given only for firm matches. Where a row states a size, it is once, few, many or the class of an expanded clone; other rows omit it.

>-|TRBD1|TRBJ1-1|TRBV29-1
CSVRQGWNTEAFF
TGCAGCGTGCGACAGGGTTGGAACACTGAAGCTTTCTTT
>-|TRBD1|TRBJ1-2|TRBV7-2
CASSLAPGQGAPGYTF
TGTGCCAGCAGCTTAGCCCCTGGACAGGGGGCCCCCGGCTACACCTTC
>-|TRBD1|TRBJ1-2|TRBV20-1
CSASTGQNYGYTF
TGCAGTGCTAGTACGGGACAGAACTATGGCTACACCTTC
>-|-|TRBJ1-4|TRBV19
CASSSRGEKLFF
TGTGCCAGTAGTTCCCGGGGTGAAAAACTGTTTTTT
>-|-|TRBJ1-2|TRBV7-9
CASSPGGSPIGFSGYTF
TGTGCCAGCAGCCCCGGGGGGTCCCCCATCGGGTTTTCTGGCTACACCTTC
>-|-|TRBJ1-2|TRBV28
CASSFSPGRGYGYTF
TGTGCCAGCAGTTTTTCTCCAGGTCGGGGGTATGGCTACACCTTC
>once|-|TRBJ1-1|TRBV7-2
CASSLDGVTEAFF
TGTGCCAGCAGCTTAGACGGGGTCACTGAAGCTTTCTTT
>-|TRBD2|TRBJ2-7|TRBV2
CAQTRGLAGLVYF
TGTGCCCAAACGAGAGGACTAGCGGGATTAGTTTACTTC
>-|TRBD1|TRBJ1-5|TRBV19
CASSMSRGYSNQPQHF
TGTGCCAGTAGTATGAGCAGGGGGTATAGCAATCAGCCCCAGCATTTT
>once|-|TRBJ2-1|TRBV2
CASSQYGLQGNEQFF
TGTGCCAGCAGCCAATACGGGTTGCAGGGCAATGAGCAGTTCTTC
>few|TRBD1|TRBJ1-4|TRBV5-1
CASSLRGGLATNEKLFF
TGCGCCAGCAGCTTGAGAGGGGGCCTTGCAACTAATGAAAAACTGTTTTTT
>-|-|TRBJ1-1|TRBV29-1
CSVTRNEAFF
TGCAGCGTTACCAGGAATGAAGCTTTCTTT
>-|TRBD2|TRBJ2-3|TRBV19
CASSETSGRNTDTQYF
TGTGCCAGTAGTGAGACTAGCGGGAGAAACACAGATACGCAGTATTTT
>-|-|TRBJ1-2|TRBV9
CASSVGGVDGYTF
TGTGCCAGCAGCGTAGGGGGAGTAGACGGCTACACCTTC